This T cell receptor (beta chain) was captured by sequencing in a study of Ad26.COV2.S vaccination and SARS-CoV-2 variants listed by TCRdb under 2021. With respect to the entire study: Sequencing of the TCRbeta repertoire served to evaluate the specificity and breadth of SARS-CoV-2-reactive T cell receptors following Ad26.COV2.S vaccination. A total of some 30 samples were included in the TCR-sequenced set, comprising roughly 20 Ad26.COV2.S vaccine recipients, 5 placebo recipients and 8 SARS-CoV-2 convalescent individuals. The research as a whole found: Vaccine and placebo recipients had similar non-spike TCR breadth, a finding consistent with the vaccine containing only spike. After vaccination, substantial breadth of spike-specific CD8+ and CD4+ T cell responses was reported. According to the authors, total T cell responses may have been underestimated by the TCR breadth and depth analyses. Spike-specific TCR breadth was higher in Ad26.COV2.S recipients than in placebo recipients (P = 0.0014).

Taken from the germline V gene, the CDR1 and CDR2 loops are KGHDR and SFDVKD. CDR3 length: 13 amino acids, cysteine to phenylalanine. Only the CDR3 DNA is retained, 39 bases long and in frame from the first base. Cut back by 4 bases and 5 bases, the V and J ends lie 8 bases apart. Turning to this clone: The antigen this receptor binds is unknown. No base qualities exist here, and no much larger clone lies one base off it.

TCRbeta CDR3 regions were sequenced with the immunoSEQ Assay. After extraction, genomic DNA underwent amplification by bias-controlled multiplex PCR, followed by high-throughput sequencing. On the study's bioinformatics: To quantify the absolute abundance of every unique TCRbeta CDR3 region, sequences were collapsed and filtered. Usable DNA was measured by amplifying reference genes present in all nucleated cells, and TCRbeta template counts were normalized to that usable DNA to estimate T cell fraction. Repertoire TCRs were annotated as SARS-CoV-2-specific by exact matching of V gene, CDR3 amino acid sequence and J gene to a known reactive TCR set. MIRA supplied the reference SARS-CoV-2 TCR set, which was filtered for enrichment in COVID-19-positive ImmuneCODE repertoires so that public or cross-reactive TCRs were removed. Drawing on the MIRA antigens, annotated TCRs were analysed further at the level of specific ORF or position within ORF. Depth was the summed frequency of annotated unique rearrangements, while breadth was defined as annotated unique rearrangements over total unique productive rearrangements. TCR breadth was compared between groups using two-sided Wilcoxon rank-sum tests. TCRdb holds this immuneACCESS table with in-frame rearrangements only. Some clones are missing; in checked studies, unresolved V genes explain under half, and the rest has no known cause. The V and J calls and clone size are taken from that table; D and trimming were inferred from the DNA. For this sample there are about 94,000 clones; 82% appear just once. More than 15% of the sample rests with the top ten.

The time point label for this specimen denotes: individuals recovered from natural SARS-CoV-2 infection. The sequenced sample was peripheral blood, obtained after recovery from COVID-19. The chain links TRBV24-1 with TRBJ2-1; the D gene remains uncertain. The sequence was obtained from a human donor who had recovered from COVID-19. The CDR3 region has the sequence CATSERVDNEQFF. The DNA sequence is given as TGTGCCACCAGTGAGAGAGTGGACAATGAGCAGTTCTTC.